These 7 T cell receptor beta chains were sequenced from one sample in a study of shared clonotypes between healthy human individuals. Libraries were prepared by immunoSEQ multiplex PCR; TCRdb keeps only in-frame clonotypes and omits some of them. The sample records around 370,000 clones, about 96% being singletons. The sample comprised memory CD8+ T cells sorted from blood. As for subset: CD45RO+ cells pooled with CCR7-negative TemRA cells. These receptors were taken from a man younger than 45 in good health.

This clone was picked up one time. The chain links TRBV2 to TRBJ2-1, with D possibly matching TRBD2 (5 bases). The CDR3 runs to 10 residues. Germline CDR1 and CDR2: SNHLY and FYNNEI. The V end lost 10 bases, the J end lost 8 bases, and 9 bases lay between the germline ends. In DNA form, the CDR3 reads TGTGCCACCGGGATCCATGAGCAGTTCTTC. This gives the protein CATGIHEQFF.

CDR3 residues: CASSPLGGGYTF. The DNA for the CDR3 is TGTGCCAGCAGCCCCTTGGGGGGTGGCTACACCTTC. This rearrangement joins TRBV5-4 to TRBJ1-2; weak D call: TRBD1 (5 bases). Per the germline V gene, CDR1 is SGHNT and CDR2 is YYREEE (reference sequence). V shed 4 bases and J shed 7 bases, with 11 bases lying between them. The CDR3 runs to 12 residues. The variable domain in full, with the rest retrieved from reference TRBV5-4 and TRBJ1-2, is ETGVTQSPTHLIKTRGQQVTLRCSSQSGHNTVSWYQQALGQGPQFIFQYYREEENGRGNFPPRFSGLQFPNYSSELNVNALELDDSALYLCASSPLGGGYTFGSGTRLTVV.

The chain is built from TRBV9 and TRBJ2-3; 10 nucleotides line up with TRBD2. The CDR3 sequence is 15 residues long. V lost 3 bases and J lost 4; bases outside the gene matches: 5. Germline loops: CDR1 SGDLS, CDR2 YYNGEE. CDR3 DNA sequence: TGTGCCAGCAGCGGAGCGGGAGGGCCCTCAGATACGCAGTATTTT. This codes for CASSGAGGPSDTQYF.

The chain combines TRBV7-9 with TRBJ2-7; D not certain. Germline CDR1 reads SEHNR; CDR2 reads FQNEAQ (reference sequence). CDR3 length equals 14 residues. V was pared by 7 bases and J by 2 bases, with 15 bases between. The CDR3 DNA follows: TGTGCCAGCACGGGCGAGTTCGGCGCCTACGAGCAGTACTTC. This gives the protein CASTGEFGAYEQYF.

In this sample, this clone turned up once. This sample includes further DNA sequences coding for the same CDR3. This chain's CDR3 is CASSYGGPYEQYF. CDR3 bases: TGTGCCAGCAGTTACGGCGGTCCCTACGAGCAGTACTTC. The V and J genes are TRBV6-5 and TRBJ2-7; D remains ambiguous. This CDR3 spans 13 amino acids. Germline CDR1 MNHEY, CDR2 SVGAGI. Trimming stripped 2 bases from V and 2 bases from J, with 7 bases between.

The CDR3 DNA is TGTGCCAGCAGCTTAGGACTAGCGGGGAAAGAGACCCAGTACTTC. Protein sequence: CASSLGLAGKETQYF. This chain joins TRBV11-3 and TRBJ2-5; TRBD2 matches 11 bases. Trimming removed 1 base from V and 3 bases from J; junction bases left unmatched: 1. The CDR3 is made up of 15 amino acids. CDR1 and CDR2 (germline): SGHNT, YENEEA.

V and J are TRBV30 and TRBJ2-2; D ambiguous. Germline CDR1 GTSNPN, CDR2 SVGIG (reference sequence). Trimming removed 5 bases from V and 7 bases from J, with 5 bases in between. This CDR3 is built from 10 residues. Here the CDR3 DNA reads TGTGCCTGGGGGGTCGGGGAGCTGTTTTTT. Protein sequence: CAWGVGELFF.